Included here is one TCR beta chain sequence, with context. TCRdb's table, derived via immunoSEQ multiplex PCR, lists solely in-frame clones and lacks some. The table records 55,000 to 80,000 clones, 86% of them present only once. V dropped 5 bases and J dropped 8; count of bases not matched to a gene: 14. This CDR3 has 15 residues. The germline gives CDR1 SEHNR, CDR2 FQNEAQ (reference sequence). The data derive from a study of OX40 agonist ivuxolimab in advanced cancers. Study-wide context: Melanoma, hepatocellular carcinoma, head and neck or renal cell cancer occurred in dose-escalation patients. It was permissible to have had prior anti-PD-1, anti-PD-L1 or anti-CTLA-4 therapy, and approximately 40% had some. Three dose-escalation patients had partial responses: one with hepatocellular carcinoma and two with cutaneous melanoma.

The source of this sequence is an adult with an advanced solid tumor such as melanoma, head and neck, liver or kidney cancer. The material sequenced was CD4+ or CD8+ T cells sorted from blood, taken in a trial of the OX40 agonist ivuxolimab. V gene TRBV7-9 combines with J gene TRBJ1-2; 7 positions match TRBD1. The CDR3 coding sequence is TGTGCCAGCAGCCACGTCGGAAGGGGGCAGGGAGGCTACACCTTC. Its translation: CASSHVGRGQGGYTF.